This record covers a single TCR beta chain. The antigen remains unidentified. V lost 3 bases, J lost 4 bases, and 12 bases lay in between. Germline CDR1 reads SNHLY; CDR2 reads FYNNEI. This CDR3 comprises 14 residues. This sample stems from a study of CD8+ T cells in alopecia areata. About the study: Treated patients were given oral tofacitinib, which was dosed at 5 to 10 mg twice daily.

Alopecia areata patients provided lesional scalp punch biopsies and peripheral blood. Study results and limitations: Compared with normal scalp, lesional scalp had higher clonality and more expanded CD8+ clones.

Following extraction, RNA underwent reverse transcription to cDNA, which served as the sequencing template. TCRdb keeps only in-frame clones here, not all; method: immunoSEQ multiplex PCR. The table lists around 250,000 clones, approximately 61% of them singletons, with 1.2% in the top ten. This receptor was identified in a human donor with alopecia areata. The rearrangement links TRBV2 to TRBJ1-1, with TRBD1 as a possible D gene (6 bases). The sample consisted of CD4+ T cells sorted from blood, taken at week 0. CDR3 loop: CASSDFGGFTEAFF. As DNA, the CDR3 is TGTGCCAGCAGTGACTTTGGGGGCTTCACTGAAGCTTTCTTT.